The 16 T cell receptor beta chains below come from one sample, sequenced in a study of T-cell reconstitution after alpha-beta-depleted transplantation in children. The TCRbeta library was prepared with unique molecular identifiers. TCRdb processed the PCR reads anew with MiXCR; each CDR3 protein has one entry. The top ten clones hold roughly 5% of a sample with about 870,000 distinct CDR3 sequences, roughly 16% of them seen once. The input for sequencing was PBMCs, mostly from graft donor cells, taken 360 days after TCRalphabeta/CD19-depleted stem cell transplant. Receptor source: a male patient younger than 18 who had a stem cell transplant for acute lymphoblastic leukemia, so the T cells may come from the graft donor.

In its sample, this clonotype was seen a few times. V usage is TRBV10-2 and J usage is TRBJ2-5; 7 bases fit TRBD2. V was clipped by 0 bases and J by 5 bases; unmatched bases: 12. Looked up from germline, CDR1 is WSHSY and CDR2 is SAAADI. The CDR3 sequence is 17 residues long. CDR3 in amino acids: CASSESRGAGIGETQYF. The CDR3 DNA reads TGCGCCAGCAGTGAGTCACGGGGAGCGGGGATAGGGGAGACCCAGTACTTC.

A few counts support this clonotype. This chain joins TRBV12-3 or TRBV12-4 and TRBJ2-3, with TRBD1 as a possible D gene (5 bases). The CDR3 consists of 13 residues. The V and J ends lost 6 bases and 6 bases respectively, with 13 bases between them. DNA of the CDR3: TGTGCCAGCAGACGTCAGGGTCACGATACGCAGTATTTT. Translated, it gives CASRRQGHDTQYF.

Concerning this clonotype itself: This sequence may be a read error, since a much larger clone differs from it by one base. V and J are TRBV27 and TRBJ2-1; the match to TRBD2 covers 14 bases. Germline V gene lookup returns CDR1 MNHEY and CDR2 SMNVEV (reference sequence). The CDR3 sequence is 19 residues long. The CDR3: CASSSTPTSGRVNYNERFF. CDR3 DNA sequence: TGTGCCAGCAGTTCTACCCCGACTAGCGGGAGGGTGAATTACAATGAGCGGTTCTTC.

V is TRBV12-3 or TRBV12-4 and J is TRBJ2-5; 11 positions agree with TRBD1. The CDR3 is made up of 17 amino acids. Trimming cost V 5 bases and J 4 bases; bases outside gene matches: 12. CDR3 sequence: CASSKSSGTGGSETQYF. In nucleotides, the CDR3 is TGTGCCAGCAGTAAGTCCTCCGGGACAGGGGGGTCAGAGACCCAGTACTTC.

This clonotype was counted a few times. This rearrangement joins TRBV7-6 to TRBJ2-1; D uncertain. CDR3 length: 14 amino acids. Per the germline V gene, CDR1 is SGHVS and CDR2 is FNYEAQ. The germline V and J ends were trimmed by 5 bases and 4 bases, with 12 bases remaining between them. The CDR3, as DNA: TGTGCCAGCAGCCACCCTGTCCCGTACAATGAGCAGTTCTTC. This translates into CASSHPVPYNEQFF. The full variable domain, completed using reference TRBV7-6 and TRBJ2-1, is GAGVSQSPRYKVTKRGQDVALRCDPISGHVSLYWYRQALGQGPEFLTYFNYEAQQDKSGLPNDRFSAERPEGSISTLTIQRTEQRDSAMYRCASSHPVPYNEQFFGPGTRLTVL.

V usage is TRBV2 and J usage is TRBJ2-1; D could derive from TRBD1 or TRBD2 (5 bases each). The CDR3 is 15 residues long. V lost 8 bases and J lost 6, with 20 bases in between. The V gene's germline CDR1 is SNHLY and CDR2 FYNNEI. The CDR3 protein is CASGVYGTPGNEQFF. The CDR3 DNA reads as TGTGCCAGCGGGGTTTACGGGACCCCTGGCAATGAGCAGTTCTTC.

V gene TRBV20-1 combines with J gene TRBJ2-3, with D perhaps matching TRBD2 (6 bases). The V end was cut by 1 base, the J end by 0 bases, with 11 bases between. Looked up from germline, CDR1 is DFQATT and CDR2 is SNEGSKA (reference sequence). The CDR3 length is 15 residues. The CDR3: CSARVGLLSTDTQYF. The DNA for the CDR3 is TGCAGTGCTAGAGTCGGACTACTAAGCACAGATACGCAGTATTTT.

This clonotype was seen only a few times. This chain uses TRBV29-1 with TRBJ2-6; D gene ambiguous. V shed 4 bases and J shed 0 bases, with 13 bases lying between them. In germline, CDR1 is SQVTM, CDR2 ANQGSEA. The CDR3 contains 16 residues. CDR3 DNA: TGCAGCGTTGCCCCCAAATGGGGCTCTGGGGCCAACGTCCTGACTTTC. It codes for CSVAPKWGSGANVLTF.

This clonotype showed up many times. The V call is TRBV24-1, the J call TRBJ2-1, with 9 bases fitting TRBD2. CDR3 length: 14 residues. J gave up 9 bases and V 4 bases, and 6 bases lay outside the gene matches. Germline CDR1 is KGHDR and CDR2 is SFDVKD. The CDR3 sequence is CATSEGGTSIEQFF. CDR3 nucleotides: TGTGCCACCAGTGAAGGGGGGACTAGCATTGAGCAGTTCTTC.

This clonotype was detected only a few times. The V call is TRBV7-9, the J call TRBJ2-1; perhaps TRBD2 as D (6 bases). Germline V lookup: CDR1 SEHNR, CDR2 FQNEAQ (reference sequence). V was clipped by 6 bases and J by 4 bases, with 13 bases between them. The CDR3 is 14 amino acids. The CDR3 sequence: CASRELARYNEQFF. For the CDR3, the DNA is TGTGCCAGCAGAGAACTAGCTCGGTACAATGAGCAGTTCTTC.

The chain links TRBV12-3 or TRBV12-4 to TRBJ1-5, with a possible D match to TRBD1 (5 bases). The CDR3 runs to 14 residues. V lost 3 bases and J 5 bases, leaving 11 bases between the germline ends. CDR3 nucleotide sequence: TGTGCCAGCAGTTTTGGGGCAGACGATCAGCCCCAGCATTTT. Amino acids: CASSFGADDQPQHF.

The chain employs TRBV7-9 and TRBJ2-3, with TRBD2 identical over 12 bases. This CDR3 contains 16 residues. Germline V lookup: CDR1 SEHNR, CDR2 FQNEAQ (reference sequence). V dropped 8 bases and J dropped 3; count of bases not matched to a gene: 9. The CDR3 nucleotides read TGTGCCAGCCTCCTAGCGGGAGGGTGGGGAACAGATACGCAGTATTTT. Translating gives CASLLAGGWGTDTQYF.

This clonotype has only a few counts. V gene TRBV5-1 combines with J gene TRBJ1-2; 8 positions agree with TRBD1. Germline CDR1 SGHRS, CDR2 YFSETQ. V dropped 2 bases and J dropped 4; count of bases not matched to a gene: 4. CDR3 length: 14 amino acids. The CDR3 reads CASSFGTGVYGYTF. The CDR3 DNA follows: TGCGCCAGCAGCTTCGGGACAGGCGTCTATGGCTACACCTTC.

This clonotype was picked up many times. CDR3 nucleotides: TGCAGTGCTACGACAGGGTGGGGGGAGACCCAGTACTTC. Its translation: CSATTGWGETQYF. This chain uses TRBV20-1 with TRBJ2-5; TRBD1 matches 7 bases. With 4 bases clipped from V and 5 bases from J, the junction kept 7 bases outside the gene matches. The germline CDR1 and CDR2 sequences are DFQATT and SNEGSKA (reference sequence). CDR3 length: 13 amino acids.

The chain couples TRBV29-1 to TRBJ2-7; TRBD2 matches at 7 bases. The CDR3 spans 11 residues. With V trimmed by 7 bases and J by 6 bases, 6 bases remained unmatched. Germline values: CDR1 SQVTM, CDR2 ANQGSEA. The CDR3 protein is CSGRESLEQYF. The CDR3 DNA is TGCAGCGGGCGGGAGAGTCTCGAGCAGTACTTC.

CDR3 nucleotides: TGTGCCAGCAGTTTTGTTAACAGTTACACTGAAGCTTTCTTT. It codes for CASSFVNSYTEAFF. The rearrangement links TRBV12-3 or TRBV12-4 to TRBJ1-1; no clear D. This CDR3 has 14 residues. V gave up 3 bases and J gave up 3 bases, with 11 bases separating them.